These 17 T cell receptor beta chains were all obtained from the same sample, sequenced in a study of Graves' ophthalmopathy and Graves' hyperthyroidism. Amplification of the TCR beta CDR3 regions used RNA transcripts (as template). Second-round multiplex PCR followed a first-round RT-PCR using HTBI primers. MiXCR, applied by TCRdb to the multiplex PCR reads, yields one record per CDR3 protein. The table has more than 1,000,000 distinct CDR3 sequences, 35% to 40% seen once. Sequenced sample: peripheral blood or thyroid tissue (not recorded which). The source of these receptors is an adult man with Graves' hyperthyroidism.

This clonotype showed up just once. This rearrangement joins TRBV20-1 to TRBJ1-2; TRBD1 aligns across 10 bases. Trimming took 5 bases from V and 6 from J; bases not matched to a gene: 12. Germline CDR1 is DFQATT and CDR2 is SNEGSKA (reference sequence). CDR3 size: 15 residues. As DNA, the CDR3 is TGCAGTGCTTCGGACAGGGGGACGGTATTTGATGGCTACACCTTC. It yields the protein CSASDRGTVFDGYTF.

V and J are TRBV10-1 and TRBJ1-6, with 9 nucleotides matching TRBD1. The length of the CDR3 is 19 residues. Trimming removed 2 bases from V and 10 bases from J; junction bases left unmatched: 18. Germline lookup yields CDR1 WNHNN and CDR2 SYGVQD (reference sequence). The CDR3 DNA reads as TGCGCCAGCAGTGAGATGGGACAGGGAAGAACCGGGGAGGAATCACCCCTCCACTTT. Protein: CASSEMGQGRTGEESPLHF.

At least ten counts were recorded for this clonotype. The chain joins TRBV7-7 to TRBJ1-5, with 9 positions matching TRBD1. The germline CDR1 and CDR2 sequences are SSHAT and FNYEAQ (reference sequence). The CDR3 sequence is 17 residues long. Trimming cost V 4 bases and J 5 bases; bases outside gene matches: 12. The CDR3: CASSSPTGGENHQPQHF. The CDR3 region has the DNA TGTGCCAGCAGCTCACCGACAGGGGGGGAGAACCATCAGCCCCAGCATTTT.

The table lists this clonotype with many counts. The rearrangement joins TRBV15 to TRBJ1-1; D not certain. Germline V gives CDR1 LNHNV, CDR2 YYDKDF (reference sequence). The V end was cut by 1 base, the J end by 7 bases, with 10 bases between. The CDR3 extends over 13 amino acids. For the CDR3, the DNA is TGTGCCACCAGCAGAGTTGAGGATGGTGAAGCTTTCTTT. This translates into CATSRVEDGEAFF. The full variable domain, with the rest looked up from reference TRBV15 and TRBJ1-1, is DAMVIQNPRYQVTQFGKPVTLSCSQTLNHNVMYWYQQKSSQAPKLLFHYYDKDFNNEADTPDNFQSRRPNTSFCFLDIRSPGLGDTAMYLCATSRVEDGEAFFGQGTRLTVV.

This clonotype was observed at least ten times. The CDR3 reads CASSDSETGFTSTEAFF. As DNA, the CDR3 is TGTGCCAGCAGTGATTCGGAGACAGGGTTTACCTCCACTGAAGCTTTCTTT. The rearrangement uses TRBV6-1 and TRBJ1-1; TRBD1 matches 7 bases. Looked up from germline, CDR1 is MNHNS and CDR2 is SASEGT. CDR3 length: 17 residues. V trimming: 3 bases; J trimming: 4 bases; junction bases outside the gene matches: 14.

This clonotype came up once. This chain links TRBV20-1 with TRBJ1-1, with 10 bases lining up with TRBD1. The germline CDR1 and CDR2 sequences are DFQATT and SNEGSKA (reference sequence). This CDR3 spans 14 amino acids. The V gene end was trimmed by 5 bases and the J gene end by 3 bases; junction bases not matched to a gene: 6. CDR3 bases: TGCAGTGCTTCATCTGGACAGGGGGACACTGAAGCTTTCTTT. Protein sequence: CSASSGQGDTEAFF.

Points on this clonotype: Since no conserved phenylalanine or tryptophan closes the CDR3, a read error is the likely cause. The chain carries TRBV10-3 and TRBJ1-3; the D gene is possibly TRBD1 (6 bases). The V gene lost 0 bases and the J gene lost 2 bases, with 11 bases spanning the gap. Germline V lookup: CDR1 ENHRY, CDR2 SYGVKD. The CDR3 totals 16 residues. Here the CDR3 reads CAISESLGAAGNTIYS. CDR3 coding DNA: TGTGCCATCAGTGAGTCACTGGGGGCAGCTGGAAACACCATATATTCT.

This clonotype was seen repeatedly, ten times or more. The CDR3: CASSSPGGGGETQYF. The CDR3 coding sequence is TGCGCCAGCAGCTCCCCTGGGGGGGGCGGGGAGACCCAGTACTTC. V gene TRBV10-2 combines with J gene TRBJ2-5, with D possibly TRBD2 on 7 matching bases. V was clipped by 6 bases and J by 5 bases, with 19 bases between them. CDR1 is WSHSY and CDR2 is SAAADI in the germline V gene. This CDR3 has 15 residues.

The chain couples TRBV12-3 or TRBV12-4 to TRBJ1-2; D remains unclear. Trimming took 6 bases from V and 5 from J, leaving 13 bases between them. The CDR3 sequence is 13 residues long. As DNA, the CDR3 is TGTGCCAGCAGACCGCCCTACGATTATGGCTACACCTTC. This encodes CASRPPYDYGYTF.

This clonotype was observed a few times. This chain uses TRBV30 with TRBJ1-2; no firm D call. V was pared by 0 bases and J by 13 bases, with 12 bases between. CDR1 is GTSNPN and CDR2 is SVGIG in the germline V gene (reference sequence). This CDR3 is 11 amino acids long. CDR3 amino acids: CAWSVLQFFTF. The CDR3 coding sequence is TGTGCCTGGAGTGTACTCCAATTCTTCACCTTC.

This clonotype was recorded at least ten times. The chain employs TRBV19 and TRBJ2-7, with TRBD1 identical over 8 bases. Losses at the gene ends were 7 bases for V and 0 bases for J; bases not matched to a gene: 8. CDR3 length: 15 residues. Germline lookup yields CDR1 LNHDA and CDR2 SQIVND (reference sequence). The CDR3 loop is CASTRTGTASYEQYF. The CDR3, as DNA: TGTGCCAGTACCCGGACAGGGACAGCCTCCTACGAGCAGTACTTC.

The V call is TRBV5-4, the J call TRBJ1-1; D is unclear. V was clipped by 0 bases and J by 2 bases, with 23 bases between them. This CDR3 has 19 residues. The germline CDR1 and CDR2 sequences are SGHNT and YYREEE (reference sequence). CDR3 residues: CASSLGSASLIGRNTEAFF. CDR3 bases: TGTGCCAGCAGCTTGGGGTCGGCAAGCTTAATAGGAAGAAACACTGAAGCTTTCTTT.

There are many counts of this clonotype. The V gene is TRBV5-1, the J gene TRBJ1-1; possible D gene TRBD1, 5 bases. CDR3 length: 12 amino acids. V shed 6 bases and J shed 10 bases, with 16 bases lying between them. The V gene's germline CDR1 is SGHRS and CDR2 YFSETQ. The chain's CDR3 is CASTRDSGGAFF. In nucleotides, the CDR3 is TGCGCCAGCACCCGGGACTCTGGGGGAGCTTTCTTT.

The sample holds a few counts of this clonotype. This chain joins TRBV4-2 and TRBJ1-3; TRBD1 matches 9 bases. After removal of 0 bases from V and 0 bases from J, the junction contained 3 bases not matched to a gene. The CDR3 totals 17 residues. CDR1 is LGHNA and CDR2 is YNFKEQ in the germline V gene. The CDR3, as DNA: TGTGCCAGCAGCCAAGATAGGGGACAGGGCTCTGGAAACACCATATATTTT. Protein sequence: CASSQDRGQGSGNTIYF.

Concerning this clonotype: At one end the junction does not follow the germline gene, possibly because of a read error. The rearrangement uses TRBV5-1 and TRBJ1-5, with TRBD1 matching over 7 bases. The CDR3 is made up of 13 amino acids. The V gene's germline CDR1 is SGHRS and CDR2 YFSETQ. This chain's CDR3 is CATSSDRDQPQHF. The CDR3, as DNA: TGCGCCACCAGCTCCGACAGGGATCAGCCCCAGCATTTT. The variable domain in full, with the rest retrieved from reference TRBV5-1 and TRBJ1-5, is KAGVTQTPRYLIKTRGQQVTLSCSPISGHRSVSWYQQTPGQGLQFLFEYFSETQRNKGNFPGRFSGRQFSNSRSEMNVSTLELGDSALYLCATSSDRDQPQHFGDGTRLSIL.

For the CDR3, the DNA is TGTGCCAGCAGTTTCGCCTCGAGCAGGGGGGATGAAAAAGCTTTCTTT. The encoded protein is CASSFASSRGDEKAFF. The V call is TRBV16, the J call TRBJ1-1; TRBD1 agrees at 7 bases. Losses at the gene ends were 6 bases for V and 9 bases for J; bases not matched to a gene: 19. Germline values: CDR1 KGHSY, CDR2 FQNENV. The length of the CDR3 is 16 residues.

The chain recombines TRBV10-1 with TRBJ2-5; 13 nucleotides line up with TRBD2. CDR1 and CDR2 from the germline V gene are WNHNN and SYGVQD (reference sequence). V trimming: 5 bases; J trimming: 9 bases; junction bases outside the gene matches: 3. The CDR3 contains 13 residues. The chain's CDR3 is CASSPTSGRSQYF. The CDR3 DNA reads TGCGCCAGCAGTCCGACTAGCGGGAGGTCCCAGTACTTC.